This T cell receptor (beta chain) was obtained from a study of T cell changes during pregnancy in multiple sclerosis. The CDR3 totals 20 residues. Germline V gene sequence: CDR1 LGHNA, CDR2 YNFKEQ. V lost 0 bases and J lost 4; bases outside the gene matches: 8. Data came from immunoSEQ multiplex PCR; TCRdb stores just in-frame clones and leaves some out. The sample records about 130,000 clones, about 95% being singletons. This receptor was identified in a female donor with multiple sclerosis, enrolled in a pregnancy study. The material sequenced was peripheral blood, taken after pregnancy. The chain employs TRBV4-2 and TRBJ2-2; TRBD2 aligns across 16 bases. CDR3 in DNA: TGTGCCAGCAGCCAAGACCCGGGACTAGCGGGAGGGGCGGGCACCGGGGAGCTGTTTTTT. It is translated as CASSQDPGLAGGAGTGELFF.